A selection of T cell receptor beta chains follows, all from one sample in a study of blood T cell repertoires in COVID-19. The method was immunoSEQ multiplex PCR; TCRdb's version includes in-frame clones alone and lacks a portion of them. The table records about 170,000 clones, around four fifths of them present only once. Sequencing was carried out using PBMCs or T cells enriched from blood (not recorded which). These TCRs come from a woman between 50 and 59 years old who had recovered from COVID-19. Each CDR3 is given with its conserved first and last residue. A D gene is named only where the DNA matches it firmly.

d_call	v_call	j_call	cdr3_aa
TRBD1	TRBV19	TRBJ1-2	CASSRTGGEGGYTF
NA	TRBV19	TRBJ2-1	CASNQRGGSSSYNEQFF
NA	TRBV27	TRBJ1-6	CASGGGQFLTSKIHF
NA	TRBV6-5	TRBJ1-2	CASSSGLGGYTF
NA	TRBV5-4	TRBJ2-1	CASSSSDEQFF
TRBD1	TRBV28	TRBJ1-5	CASVLQGGNQPQHF
NA	TRBV7-2	TRBJ2-5	CASSLAGQGETQYF
NA	TRBV28	TRBJ1-2	CASSRVPYGYTF
TRBD2	TRBV6-4	TRBJ2-1	CASKVGGSSDEQFF
TRBD1	TRBV19	TRBJ1-5	CASSPTGGGQPQHF
NA	TRBV6-5	TRBJ1-3	CASSSSAGLGNTIYF
NA	TRBV19	TRBJ1-1	CASSTGGPTEAFF
NA	TRBV7-9	TRBJ2-3	CASTPGGDTQYF
NA	TRBV5-1	TRBJ1-5	CASSPGLNPGQPQHF
TRBD2	TRBV13	TRBJ2-3	CASSRETSGGAYTQYF
TRBD1	TRBV7-9	TRBJ1-4	CASRDYRDRNEKLFF
NA	TRBV5-1	TRBJ1-2	CASGPGTSYGYTF
NA	TRBV21-1	TRBJ2-1	CASSTLAGDNEQFF
NA	TRBV5-6	TRBJ1-5	CASSGGTGNQPQHF
TRBD1	TRBV5-6	TRBJ2-5	CASSFSGQGGQETQYF